These 16 T cell receptor beta chains originate from one sample sequenced in a study of metastatic and nonmetastatic thyroid tumors. Every patient underwent thyroid surgery untreated. TCRdb re-analyzed the PCR reads using MiXCR. The sample holds about 14,000 clones; 25% are singletons and the top ten take about 10%. Sequences were obtained from tumor tissue. These receptors originate from a female donor with papillary thyroid cancer or a benign thyroid nodule (not recorded which). Some clones in this sample may be carry-over from other donors' samples.

This clone has ten or more counts. A read error may produce the germline difference seen at one junction end. The same CDR3 also results from other DNA sequences found in this sample. The chain carries TRBV2 and TRBJ2-3, with a possible D match to TRBD2 (6 bases). The CDR3 consists of 15 residues. Germline V CDR1 and CDR2: SNHLY, FYNNEI. CDR3 nucleotide sequence: TGTGCCAGCACCCCGGGGGATTCTAGCACAGATACACAGTATTTT. As protein: CASTPGDSSTDTQYF.

This clone is labeled as medium-sized. V usage is TRBV2 and J usage is TRBJ2-7; 7 bases align to TRBD1. Germline trimming cut 0 bases from V and 9 bases from J; bases unmatched to any gene: 11. The CDR3 covers 15 residues. Germline V gives CDR1 SNHLY, CDR2 FYNNEI. The CDR3 spells CASSEALRDSGGQYF. The CDR3 nucleotides are TGTGCCAGCAGTGAAGCGCTTCGGGACAGCGGCGGGCAGTACTTC. Full variable domain (missing parts from reference TRBV2 and TRBJ2-7): EPEVTQTPSHQVTQMGQEVILRCVPISNHLYFYWYRQILGQKVEFLVSFYNNEISEKSEIFDDQFSVERPDGSNFTLKIRSTKLEDSAMYFCASSEALRDSGGQYFGPGTRLTVT.

The V call is TRBV5-1, the J call TRBJ1-2; the match to TRBD1 covers 7 bases. After removal of 0 bases from V and 0 bases from J, the junction contained 2 bases not matched to a gene. Looked up from germline, CDR1 is SGHRS and CDR2 is YFSETQ. CDR3 size: 15 residues. CDR3 bases: TGCGCCAGCAGCTTGGTAGGGGGCACTAACTATGGCTACACCTTC. This gives the protein CASSLVGGTNYGYTF.

The V and J genes are TRBV20-1 and TRBJ2-7, with 7 bases lining up with TRBD2. Germline V gene sequence: CDR1 DFQATT, CDR2 SNEGSKA (reference sequence). The CDR3 spans 13 residues. V lost 5 bases, J lost 0 bases, and 4 bases stayed unmatched. The CDR3 loop is CSAEGGTSYEQYF. CDR3 coding DNA: TGCAGTGCTGAGGGAGGGACCTCCTACGAGCAGTACTTC.

The chain has TRBV4-2 and TRBJ2-6; D not resolved. The CDR3 is made up of 16 amino acids. Trimming left V 1 base short and J 0 bases short, with 7 bases between. CDR1 LGHNA and CDR2 YNFKEQ come from the germline V gene. CDR3 protein: CASSQGRLSGANVLTF. DNA for the CDR3: TGTGCCAGCAGCCAAGGCCGGCTCTCTGGGGCCAACGTCCTGACTTTC.

As for this clone: This likely comes from a read error, as the CDR3 has no conserved phenylalanine or tryptophan at its end. This rearrangement joins TRBV11-2 to TRBJ2-1; D may be TRBD2 (6 bases). This CDR3 comprises 15 residues. Germline lookup yields CDR1 SGHAT and CDR2 FQNNGV. V was clipped by 5 bases and J by 7 bases, with 18 bases between them. The CDR3 region is CASSLDWRARNEQFL. CDR3 in DNA: TGTGCCAGCAGCCTTGACTGGAGGGCTAGGAATGAGCAGTTCCTC.

This clone was recorded many times. The rearrangement uses TRBV5-1 and TRBJ2-7, with TRBD1 identical over 8 bases. The CDR3 loop spans 13 amino acids. The germline V gene encodes CDR1 SGHRS and CDR2 YFSETQ. The V segment lost 6 bases and the J segment 6 bases; nucleotides outside the gene matches: 8. CDR3 bases: TGCGCCAGCAAGGGACCTGACAGGGGCGAGCAGTACTTC. Its protein is CASKGPDRGEQYF.

This clone is medium-sized. The chain has TRBV19 and TRBJ1-5, with 7 bases identical to TRBD1. In germline, CDR1 is LNHDA, CDR2 SQIVND (reference sequence). After removal of 3 bases from V and 2 bases from J, the junction contained 7 bases not matched to a gene. CDR3 size: 16 residues. CDR3 residues: CASSMGRGFRNQPQHF. CDR3 DNA: TGTGCCAGTAGTATGGGCAGGGGGTTTCGCAATCAGCCCCAGCATTTT.

By share of the sample, this clone is medium-sized. The chain joins TRBV6-1 to TRBJ2-5; D ambiguous. The CDR3 runs 14 residues. Germline assignment: CDR1 MNHNS and CDR2 SASEGT. Trimming shortened V by 5 bases and J by 0 bases, and 10 bases separated the two germline ends. The CDR3 region is CASSLRGHQETQYF. In DNA, the CDR3 is TGTGCCAGCAGTTTACGAGGCCACCAAGAGACCCAGTACTTC.

By share, this clone counts as medium-sized. The chain links TRBV5-1 to TRBJ2-2, with 7 bases identical to TRBD1. The CDR3 runs to 15 residues. The V gene end was trimmed by 5 bases and the J gene end by 3 bases; junction bases not matched to a gene: 7. Per the germline V gene, CDR1 is SGHRS and CDR2 is YFSETQ. CDR3 amino acids: CASSLATGDTGELFF. CDR3 nucleotides: TGCGCCAGCAGTTTAGCAACAGGGGACACCGGGGAGCTGTTTTTT.

The sample holds many counts of this clone. The chain carries TRBV5-1 and TRBJ2-5, with TRBD2 matching 8 bases. The CDR3 loop spans 15 amino acids. Trimming removed 1 base from V and 1 base from J; junction bases left unmatched: 3. CDR1 is SGHRS, CDR2 YFSETQ, per germline. The DNA for the CDR3 is TGCGCCAGCAGCTTGTTCGGACTAGCCCAAGAGACCCAGTACTTC. Its protein product is CASSLFGLAQETQYF.

This clone was observed many times. J is TRBJ2-7 and V is TRBV2; possible D gene TRBD2, 5 bases. This CDR3 contains 15 residues. Trimming pared 1 base from V and 0 bases from J, leaving 10 bases between. Germline CDR1 reads SNHLY; CDR2 reads FYNNEI. The DNA for the CDR3 is TGTGCCAGCAGTGAAGGAGGGTCCGCCTCCTACGAGCAGTACTTC. It translates to CASSEGGSASYEQYF.

This clone is medium-sized (0.01 to 0.1%) in the sample. V and J are TRBV6-2 or TRBV6-3 and TRBJ2-1; tentative D call: TRBD2 (5 bases). V was shortened by 5 bases and J by 4 bases, with 18 bases between the two germline ends. This CDR3 region has 16 residues. Germline V CDR1 and CDR2: MNHEY, SVGEGT. The CDR3 DNA sequence: TGTGCCAGCAGTGGAGGTAGAAGCGAAAATTACAATGAGCAGTTCTTC. Translated, it gives CASSGGRSENYNEQFF.

The table lists this clone with a few counts. The rearrangement joins TRBV19 to TRBJ1-2, with D uncertain. The CDR3 has 13 residues. The ends were cut back, 5 bases at V and 8 bases at J, with 15 bases in the middle. The germline gives CDR1 LNHDA, CDR2 SQIVND (reference sequence). The CDR3: CASSPRAAGGYTF. CDR3 nucleotide sequence: TGTGCCAGTAGTCCCCGGGCCGCTGGGGGCTACACCTTC.

This clone was seen just once. This rearrangement joins TRBV7-3 to TRBJ1-2; 12 bases line up with TRBD1. The V segment lost 4 bases and the J segment 6 bases; nucleotides outside the gene matches: 15. CDR1 is SGHTA and CDR2 is FQGTGA in the germline V gene. The CDR3 consists of 18 residues. For the CDR3, the DNA is TGTGCCAGCAGCTCCAGCGGGACAGGGGGCGCGCTCCAAAATGGCTACACCTTC. Its translation: CASSSSGTGGALQNGYTF.

This clone showed up many times. V usage is TRBV7-9 and J usage is TRBJ2-1; 7 nucleotides agree with TRBD2. This CDR3 comprises 17 residues. Germline V gives CDR1 SEHNR, CDR2 FQNEAQ (reference sequence). V trimming: 2 bases; J trimming: 7 bases; junction bases outside the gene matches: 14. The CDR3 spells CASSLKGGASPGNEQFF. The CDR3 DNA reads TGTGCCAGCAGCTTAAAGGGAGGGGCTAGCCCGGGAAATGAGCAGTTCTTC. Full variable domain (missing parts from reference TRBV7-9 and TRBJ2-1): DTGVSQNPRHKITKRGQNVTFRCDPISEHNRLYWYRQTLGQGPEFLTYFQNEAQLEKSRLLSDRFSAERPKGSFSTLEIQRTEQGDSAMYLCASSLKGGASPGNEQFFGPGTRLTVL.